The source of this TCR beta chain is a study of cytomegalovirus exposure and HLA in healthy donors. Germline CDR1 SGDLS, CDR2 YYNGEE. V was pared by 3 bases and J by 4 bases, with 21 bases of the junction left unmatched. This CDR3 is 19 amino acids long. A multiplex PCR was run with 60 Vbeta primers and 13 Jbeta primers. The method was immunoSEQ multiplex PCR; TCRdb's version includes in-frame clones alone and lacks a portion of them. The data hold 110,000 or so clones, with 7% to 9.5% observed a single time. This clone turned up a few times. The source material was PBMCs. The chain joins TRBV9 to TRBJ2-7; 8 positions match TRBD1. The origin of this receptor is a woman in her 40s in good health and CMV-seropositive. CDR3 in amino acids: CASSAGETGALLGGYEQYF. The CDR3 DNA is TGTGCCAGCAGCGCAGGGGAGACAGGGGCTTTACTCGGAGGGTACGAGCAGTACTTC.